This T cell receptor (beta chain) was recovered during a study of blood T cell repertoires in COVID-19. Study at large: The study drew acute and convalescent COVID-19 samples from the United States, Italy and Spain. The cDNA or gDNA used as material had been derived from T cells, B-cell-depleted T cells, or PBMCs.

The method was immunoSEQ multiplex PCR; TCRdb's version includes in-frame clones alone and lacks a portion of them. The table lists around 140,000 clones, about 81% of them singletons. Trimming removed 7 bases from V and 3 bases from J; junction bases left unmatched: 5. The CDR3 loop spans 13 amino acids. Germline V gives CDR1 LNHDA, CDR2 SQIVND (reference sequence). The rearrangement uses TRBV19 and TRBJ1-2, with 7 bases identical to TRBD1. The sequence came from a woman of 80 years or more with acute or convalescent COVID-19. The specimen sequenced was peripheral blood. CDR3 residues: CASMGQSYYGYTF. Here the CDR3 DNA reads TGTGCCAGTATGGGACAGAGCTACTATGGCTACACCTTC.